The 8 T cell receptor beta chains below were found in one sample sequenced in a study of neurological immune-mediated disorders. TCRdb reanalysed the 5' RACE reads using MiXCR and keeps one entry per CDR3 protein. The data contain about 38,000 distinct CDR3 sequences, 4.8% of them singletons. The specimen sequenced was CD4+ T cells from blood. The source is a man younger than 35 in good health.

This clonotype was found many times. The V gene is TRBV20-1, the J gene TRBJ1-1, with unresolved D. CDR3 length: 11 residues. V was cut by 5 bases and J by 6 bases, with 10 bases left in between. Germline assignment: CDR1 DFQATT and CDR2 SNEGSKA (reference sequence). The CDR3 region has the DNA TGCAGTGCTCTTATACCCCCTGAAGCTTTCTTT. The encoded protein is CSALIPPEAFF.

This clonotype was seen many times. The rearrangement joins TRBV20-1 to TRBJ2-2; maybe TRBD2 (7 bases). Germline CDR1 reads DFQATT; CDR2 reads SNEGSKA (reference sequence). Trimming pared 6 bases from V and 2 bases from J, leaving 19 bases between. CDR3 length: 16 residues. CDR3 sequence: CSAYPSAGANTGELFF. The CDR3 bases are TGCAGTGCCTACCCCTCTGCGGGGGCCAACACCGGGGAGCTGTTTTTT.

This clonotype was seen at least ten times. The V and J genes are TRBV3-1 and TRBJ2-1, with 9 bases that match TRBD1. Per the germline V gene, CDR1 is LGHDT and CDR2 is YNNKEL (reference sequence). This CDR3 is built from 14 residues. V trimming: 7 bases; J trimming: 3 bases; junction bases outside the gene matches: 4. CDR3: CASTQGAIYNEQFF. The CDR3 coding sequence is TGTGCCAGCACACAGGGGGCTATCTACAATGAGCAGTTCTTC.

This clonotype has ten or more counts. The gene calls are TRBV14 and TRBJ2-5; no clear D. The V gene's germline CDR1 is SGHDN and CDR2 FVKESK. The CDR3 is 12 amino acids. Trimming pared 0 bases from V and 2 bases from J, leaving 1 base between. The CDR3 spells CASSQEQETQYF. CDR3 bases: TGTGCCAGCAGCCAAGAACAAGAGACCCAGTACTTC. The full variable domain, with the rest looked up from reference TRBV14 and TRBJ2-5, is EAGVTQFPSHSVIEKGQTVTLRCDPISGHDNLYWYRRVMGKEIKFLLHFVKESKQDESGMPNNRFLAERTGGTYSTLKVQPAELEDSGVYFCASSQEQETQYFGPGTRLLVL.

This clonotype occurred many times. CDR3 sequence: CASSQRPLRLQETQYF. The CDR3 nucleotides are TGCGCCAGCAGCCAGAGGCCCCTAAGGCTACAAGAGACCCAGTACTTC. The V gene is TRBV4-1, the J gene TRBJ2-5; D remains unclear. V gave up 3 bases and J gave up 2 bases, with 16 bases separating them. Germline CDR1 reads MGHRA; CDR2 reads YSYEKL. CDR3 length equals 16 residues.

Ten or more counts support this clonotype. This chain connects TRBV7-2 to TRBJ2-1, with 9 bases identical to TRBD2. The V gene end was trimmed by 5 bases and the J gene end by 1 base; junction bases not matched to a gene: 9. Germline V gene lookup returns CDR1 SGHTA and CDR2 FQGNSA. This CDR3 is built from 17 residues. CDR3 DNA sequence: TGTGCCAGCAGCAAAAGCTTCAGCGGGGGGTCCTACAATGAGCAGTTCTTC. As protein: CASSKSFSGGSYNEQFF.

This clonotype was counted ten times or more. The chain uses TRBV10-1 and TRBJ2-3, with 9 positions matching TRBD2. This CDR3 has 12 residues. CDR1 is WNHNN, CDR2 SYGVQD, per germline (reference sequence). The ends lost 8 bases at V and 8 bases at J; junction bases unmatched: 5. The CDR3 sequence: CASGASGATQYF. CDR3 in DNA: TGCGCCAGCGGAGCTAGCGGGGCTACGCAGTATTTT.

This clonotype has at least ten counts. The rearrangement uses TRBV12-3 or TRBV12-4 and TRBJ2-2; D remains ambiguous. V was cut by 9 bases and J by 3 bases, with 17 bases left in between. CDR3 length: 15 residues. CDR3 protein: CASVLGRVDTGELFF. In nucleotides, the CDR3 is TGTGCCAGTGTGCTCGGAAGGGTGGACACCGGGGAGCTGTTTTTT.